Presented here are 30 T cell receptor beta chains from one specimen sequenced in a study of blood T cell repertoires in COVID-19. Assay used: immunoSEQ multiplex PCR; TCRdb lists only in-frame clones, some missing. The sample lists 95,000 to 150,000 clones, around 86% occurring once. The sample comprised peripheral blood. The source of these receptors is a man older than 75 with acute or convalescent COVID-19.

The chain couples TRBV19 to TRBJ1-6; tentatively, D is TRBD1 (5 bases). Trimming removed 1 base from V and 9 bases from J, with 10 bases in between. This CDR3 has 14 amino acids. The germline V gene encodes CDR1 LNHDA and CDR2 SQIVND (reference sequence). This chain's CDR3 is CASSIGDFGSPLHF. CDR3 DNA: TGTGCCAGTAGTATAGGGGACTTTGGTTCACCCCTCCACTTT.

The chain recombines TRBV19 with TRBJ1-3; D gene uncertain. The CDR3 loop spans 12 amino acids. Deletions cut 4 bases from V and 4 bases from J, with 5 bases between. Looked up from germline, CDR1 is LNHDA and CDR2 is SQIVND (reference sequence). The CDR3 spells CASSSTGNTIYF. In DNA form, the CDR3 reads TGTGCCAGTAGTAGCACAGGAAACACCATATATTTT.

The genes are TRBV9 and TRBJ2-1, with 13 bases aligning to TRBD2. The CDR3 has 18 residues. The germline V gene encodes CDR1 SGDLS and CDR2 YYNGEE. Germline trimming cut 4 bases from V and 2 bases from J; bases unmatched to any gene: 9. Written as DNA, the CDR3 is TGTGCCAGCAGCAAGCGGACTAGCGGGAGAATGGCCTACAATGAGCAGTTCTTC. As protein: CASSKRTSGRMAYNEQFF.

The rearrangement uses TRBV28 and TRBJ1-1; TRBD1 matches at 8 bases. In germline, CDR1 is MDHEN, CDR2 SYDVKM. After removal of 7 bases from V and 11 bases from J, the junction contained 15 bases not matched to a gene. There are 14 residues in the CDR3. The CDR3 coding sequence is TGTGCCAGCACCCTTAGGGGGACAGGAGGTGAGGCTTTCTTT. This codes for CASTLRGTGGEAFF.

This chain connects TRBV9 to TRBJ2-6, with TRBD1 matching 7 bases. CDR1 and CDR2 from the germline V gene are SGDLS and YYNGEE. The CDR3 is 20 amino acids. Losses at the gene ends were 0 bases for V and 1 base for J; bases not matched to a gene: 13. CDR3 sequence reads: CASSVDGTVIGISGANVLTF. The CDR3 nucleotides are TGTGCCAGCAGCGTAGATGGGACAGTAATAGGTATTTCTGGGGCCAACGTCCTGACTTTC.

The V call is TRBV5-1, the J call TRBJ2-5, with D possibly being TRBD2 (7 bases). Trimming cost V 5 bases and J 5 bases, with 19 bases left between them. The germline V gene encodes CDR1 SGHRS and CDR2 YFSETQ. The CDR3 sequence is 15 residues long. CDR3 coding DNA: TGCGCCAGCAGTTACTCACGGGGGGCCGGGGAGACCCAGTACTTC. Translation gives CASSYSRGAGETQYF.

The chain uses TRBV7-2 and TRBJ2-3; the match to TRBD1 covers 7 bases. CDR1 is SGHTA, CDR2 FQGNSA, per germline. The V gene end was trimmed by 2 bases and the J gene end by 2 bases; junction bases not matched to a gene: 7. The CDR3 totals 16 residues. The CDR3 nucleotides are TGTGCCAGCAGCTTAAGGGGGCAGCTAACCACAGATACGCAGTATTTT. The encoded protein is CASSLRGQLTTDTQYF.

The rearrangement links TRBV9 to TRBJ2-1; 13 nucleotides agree with TRBD2. The CDR3 is made up of 17 amino acids. The V segment lost 5 bases and the J segment 8 bases; nucleotides outside the gene matches: 13. Germline CDR1 SGDLS, CDR2 YYNGEE. CDR3 residues: CASSRAPGLAGRDEQFF. The CDR3 bases are TGTGCCAGCAGTCGTGCACCGGGACTAGCGGGAAGGGATGAGCAGTTCTTC.

With respect to this clone: Other DNA sequences from this sample encode an identical CDR3 as well. The chain has TRBV3-1 (or the pseudogene TRBV3-2) and TRBJ1-1, with 8 bases aligning to TRBD1. Germline-derived CDR1 and CDR2 are LGHDT and YNNKEL (reference sequence). The CDR3 totals 14 residues. The V gene end was trimmed by 1 base and the J gene end by 5 bases; junction bases not matched to a gene: 3. The CDR3 bases are TGTGCCAGCAGCCAAGCAGGGGGCGGGACTGAAGCTTTCTTT. This codes for CASSQAGGGTEAFF.

V is TRBV6-5 and J is TRBJ1-4, with TRBD1 as a possible D gene (6 bases). CDR1 and CDR2 from the germline V gene are MNHEY and SVGAGI. This CDR3 contains 13 residues. V gave up 5 bases and J gave up 12 bases, with 16 bases separating them. The CDR3 region has the DNA TGTGCCAGCAGTCGGACAGCTGAACGAGAACTGTTTTTT. Its protein product is CASSRTAERELFF.

The CDR3 DNA follows: TGTGCCATCAGTAACGTACAGGGTGGTGTCTACGAGCAGTACTTC. It yields the protein CAISNVQGGVYEQYF. J is TRBJ2-7 and V is TRBV10-3; maybe TRBD1 (6 bases). Trimming shortened V by 5 bases and J by 3 bases, and 17 bases separated the two germline ends. The CDR3 has 15 residues. The germline gives CDR1 ENHRY, CDR2 SYGVKD.

This clone was detected a few times. The chain recombines TRBV5-1 with TRBJ1-2; 8 nucleotides match TRBD1. V was pared by 4 bases and J by 4 bases, with 6 bases of the junction left unmatched. Germline CDR1 is SGHRS and CDR2 is YFSETQ. The length of the CDR3 is 14 residues. CDR3 sequence reads: CASSASGGAYGYTF. CDR3 DNA sequence: TGCGCCAGCAGCGCATCAGGGGGCGCCTATGGCTACACCTTC.

The chain has TRBV28 and TRBJ1-2; D remains unclear. The CDR3 has 13 amino acids. In germline, CDR1 is MDHEN, CDR2 SYDVKM. With 6 bases removed from V and 4 bases from J, the gap between germline ends came to 12 bases. CDR3 DNA sequence: TGTGCCAGCAGCCTCGGGTCCCGCTATGGCTACACCTTC. Amino acids: CASSLGSRYGYTF.

V gene TRBV7-6 combines with J gene TRBJ2-1; TRBD2 aligns across 8 bases. Germline CDR1 and CDR2: SGHVS and FNYEAQ. CDR3 size: 15 residues. Unmatched junction bases numbered 9, after V lost 5 bases and J lost 6 bases. This chain's CDR3 is CASSPAGGGPNEQFF. In nucleotides, the CDR3 is TGTGCCAGCAGCCCGGCCGGGGGGGGGCCCAATGAGCAGTTCTTC.

J is TRBJ2-7 and V is TRBV15, with D tentatively TRBD2 (5 bases). In germline, CDR1 is LNHNV, CDR2 YYDKDF (reference sequence). The ends were cut back, 0 bases at V and 4 bases at J, with 10 bases in the middle. This CDR3 has 14 residues. The CDR3 spells CATSREVSVYEQYF. The CDR3 DNA is TGTGCCACCAGCAGAGAGGTTAGCGTTTACGAGCAGTACTTC.

In DNA, the CDR3 is TGCGCCAGCAGCCACTTAAGAACCGGTGAAAAACTGTTTTTT. Protein: CASSHLRTGEKLFF. The rearrangement uses TRBV4-1 and TRBJ1-4; D gene unclear. Germline CDR1 MGHRA, CDR2 YSYEKL. Between the trimmed V and J ends, which lost 3 bases and 7 bases, there was a span of 12 bases. The CDR3 length is 14 residues.

The V call is TRBV5-1, the J call TRBJ2-2; 7 bases align to TRBD2. From germline, CDR1 is SGHRS and CDR2 YFSETQ. V was clipped by 0 bases and J by 4 bases; unmatched bases: 3. This CDR3 region has 15 residues. The CDR3 bases are TGCGCCAGCAGCTTGGTGACTAGCCTCACCGGGGAGCTGTTTTTT. Residues: CASSLVTSLTGELFF.

The chain carries TRBV19 and TRBJ1-5; D perhaps matches TRBD1 (6 bases). The CDR3 runs 14 residues. From germline, CDR1 is LNHDA and CDR2 SQIVND (reference sequence). Trimming removed 5 bases at V and 2 bases at J, with 10 bases between. The CDR3 DNA reads as TGTGCCAGTAGTGTAAGGACAGGCAATCAGCCCCAGCATTTT. It specifies CASSVRTGNQPQHF.

The chain recombines TRBV2 with TRBJ2-1, with a possible D match to TRBD2 (5 bases). Germline values: CDR1 SNHLY, CDR2 FYNNEI. This CDR3 spans 15 amino acids. Trimming removed 11 bases from V and 0 bases from J, with 17 bases in between. This chain's CDR3 is CAWSGRADSYNEQFF. For the CDR3, the DNA is TGTGCCTGGTCTGGGCGGGCCGACTCCTACAATGAGCAGTTCTTC.

The sample holds one count of this clone. This rearrangement joins TRBV1 to TRBJ2-7; the D call TRBD2 from the table was never checked on the DNA. TRBV1 is marked as a pseudogene. The CDR3 is 17 residues long. Here the CDR3 reads CTSSQDAAPAGPYEQYF. DNA of the CDR3: TGCACCAGCAGCCAGGACGCGGCGCCAGCGGGACCCTACGAGCAGTACTTC.

This rearrangement joins TRBV9 to TRBJ1-4; 7 bases are a match to TRBD1. CDR1 SGDLS and CDR2 YYNGEE come from the germline V gene. Trimming at V came to 3 bases and at J to 7 bases, leaving 6 bases not matched to a gene. The length of the CDR3 is 14 residues. CDR3 region: CASSGDRAGEKLFF. In DNA, the CDR3 is TGTGCCAGCAGCGGAGACAGGGCGGGTGAAAAACTGTTTTTT.

The chain recombines TRBV4-1 with TRBJ1-5; TRBD1 might be the D (6 bases). The CDR3 loop spans 17 amino acids. V was cut by 1 base and J by 6 bases, with 19 bases left in between. CDR1 and CDR2 from the germline V gene are MGHRA and YSYEKL. The CDR3 DNA reads as TGCGCCAGCAGCCAAGGCCGACAGGAAATAAGAGTTCAGCCCCAGCATTTT. It is translated as CASSQGRQEIRVQPQHF.

The V and J genes are TRBV9 and TRBJ1-6; TRBD1 might be the D (6 bases). The CDR3 is 15 residues long. V lost 3 bases, J lost 6 bases, and 13 bases lay in between. Germline loops: CDR1 SGDLS, CDR2 YYNGEE. CDR3 residues: CASSDGGPPNSPLHF. Written as DNA, the CDR3 is TGTGCCAGCAGCGATGGGGGCCCACCTAATTCACCCCTCCACTTT.

This rearrangement joins TRBV7-3 to TRBJ2-7, with D possibly being TRBD2 (6 bases). This CDR3 spans 13 amino acids. Trimming removed 0 bases at V and 5 bases at J, with 8 bases between. Per the germline V gene, CDR1 is SGHTA and CDR2 is FQGTGA. DNA for the CDR3: TGTGCCAGCAGCTTAACAAGGGAGGACGAGCAGTACTTC. Its protein product is CASSLTREDEQYF.

The CDR3 DNA reads as TGTGCCAGCAGCGTAGTAGGGACAGTGACCGGGGAGCTGTTTTTT. Its protein product is CASSVVGTVTGELFF. The chain carries TRBV9 and TRBJ2-2; TRBD1 agrees at 7 bases. The CDR3 extends over 15 amino acids. The germline gives CDR1 SGDLS, CDR2 YYNGEE. V shed 0 bases and J 5 bases; nucleotides not matched to a gene: 4.

The chain combines TRBV19 with TRBJ1-1; 7 bases line up with TRBD1. CDR3 size: 12 residues. The V gene's germline CDR1 is LNHDA and CDR2 SQIVND (reference sequence). J gave up 8 bases and V 3 bases, and 3 bases lay outside the gene matches. The CDR3 region is CASSMGDREAFF. The CDR3 DNA sequence: TGTGCCAGTAGTATGGGGGACAGAGAAGCTTTCTTT.

The chain employs TRBV18 and TRBJ1-2; no definite D call. This CDR3 has 13 amino acids. V was clipped by 3 bases and J by 2 bases, with 7 bases between them. The germline V gene encodes CDR1 KGHSH and CDR2 LQKENI. For the CDR3, the DNA is TGTGCCAGCTCACCGGGCAGCAACTATGGCTACACCTTC. It specifies CASSPGSNYGYTF.

The chain has TRBV20-1 and TRBJ1-1; weak D call: TRBD1 (5 bases). The CDR3 loop spans 10 amino acids. The germline V and J ends were trimmed by 4 bases and 8 bases, with 8 bases remaining between them. From germline, CDR1 is DFQATT and CDR2 SNEGSKA (reference sequence). CDR3 sequence (DNA): TGCAGTGCTAACCACAGGGAAGCTTTCTTT. Amino acids: CSANHREAFF.

The rearrangement joins TRBV28 to TRBJ1-3, with a tentative D call TRBD1 (5 bases). Germline assignment: CDR1 MDHEN and CDR2 SYDVKM. The germline V and J ends were trimmed by 7 bases and 0 bases, with 16 bases remaining between them. The CDR3 is made up of 16 amino acids. The CDR3 bases are TGTGCCAGCAATAGACCCCGGGACTTCTCTGGAAACACCATATATTTT. As protein: CASNRPRDFSGNTIYF.

The rearrangement joins TRBV30 to TRBJ1-4; 7 nucleotides match TRBD1. V lost 4 bases and J lost 5; bases outside the gene matches: 7. The CDR3 consists of 14 residues. Germline-derived CDR1 and CDR2 are GTSNPN and SVGIG (reference sequence). CDR3 nucleotide sequence: TGTGCCTGGACCTCGGGACAGTTGAATGAAAAACTGTTTTTT. It codes for CAWTSGQLNEKLFF.